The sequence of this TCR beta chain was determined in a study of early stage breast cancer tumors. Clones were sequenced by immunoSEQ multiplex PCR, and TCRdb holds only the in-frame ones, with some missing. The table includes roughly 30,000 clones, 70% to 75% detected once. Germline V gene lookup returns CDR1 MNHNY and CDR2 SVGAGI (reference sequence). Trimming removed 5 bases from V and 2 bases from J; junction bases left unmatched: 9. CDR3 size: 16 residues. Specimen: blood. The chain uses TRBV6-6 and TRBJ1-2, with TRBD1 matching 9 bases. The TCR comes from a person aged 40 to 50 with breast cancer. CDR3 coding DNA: TGTGCCAGCAGTAAACAAATTGGGACAGGGAACTATGGCTACACCTTC. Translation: CASSKQIGTGNYGYTF.